These 12 T cell receptor beta chains were sequenced from one sample in a study of cytomegalovirus exposure and HLA in healthy donors (dated by TCRdb to about 2017). The library was made by the immunoSEQ multiplex PCR assay. TCRdb stores this immuneACCESS table with in-frame sequences only. Part of the clones is absent; in the studies checked, under half of the shortfall reflects unresolved V genes, and no reason is known for the rest. The table for this sample lists almost 75,000 clones; about 85% of them were counted only once. The top ten clones comprise less than 3% of the sample. The sample was PBMCs. All receptors come from a man aged 25-45 years in good health and CMV-seronegative.

V gene TRBV19 combines with J gene TRBJ1-2, with 8 bases identical to TRBD1. The CDR3 covers 15 residues. V dropped 7 bases and J dropped 4; count of bases not matched to a gene: 11. CDR1 and CDR2 from the germline V gene are LNHDA and SQIVND (reference sequence). Here the CDR3 reads CASTTSTGVTYGYTF. The CDR3 nucleotides read TGTGCCAGTACCACATCGACAGGGGTGACCTATGGCTACACCTTC.

The V gene is TRBV9, the J gene TRBJ2-2, with 10 positions matching TRBD1. This CDR3 spans 15 amino acids. The J segment lost 6 bases and the V segment lost 3 bases, leaving 5 bases of the junction unmatched. CDR1 and CDR2 from the germline V gene are SGDLS and YYNGEE. Here the CDR3 DNA reads TGTGCCAGCAGCGCCCGGGACAGGGGAGCCGGGGAGCTGTTTTTT. Translating it yields CASSARDRGAGELFF.

This rearrangement joins TRBV7-2 to TRBJ1-1; D not certain. V was shortened by 1 base and J by 1 base, with 4 bases between the two germline ends. Germline assignment: CDR1 SGHTA and CDR2 FQGNSA. CDR3 length equals 13 residues. The CDR3 is CASSLDQNTEAFF. In DNA, the CDR3 is TGTGCCAGCAGCTTAGATCAGAACACTGAAGCTTTCTTT. Variable domain in full (rest from reference TRBV7-2 and TRBJ1-1): GAGVSQSPSNKVTEKGKDVELRCDPISGHTALYWYRQSLGQGLEFLIYFQGNSAPDKSGLPSDRFSAERTGGSVSTLTIQRTQQEDSAVYLCASSLDQNTEAFFGQGTRLTVV.

The chain carries TRBV9 and TRBJ2-1; 11 bases agree with TRBD2. CDR1 SGDLS and CDR2 YYNGEE come from the germline V gene. This CDR3 has 17 amino acids. V was clipped by 2 bases and J by 3 bases; unmatched bases: 7. The CDR3 nucleotides are TGTGCCAGCAGCGTTCGAGTGGGACTAGCGGTCTACAATGAGCAGTTCTTC. Its translation: CASSVRVGLAVYNEQFF.

V usage is TRBV9 and J usage is TRBJ1-6; no reliable D call. CDR1 SGDLS and CDR2 YYNGEE come from the germline V gene. Trimming took 3 bases from V and 11 from J, leaving 12 bases between them. The CDR3 totals 13 residues. CDR3 region: CASSASQEAPLHF. CDR3 DNA: TGTGCCAGCAGCGCGTCCCAAGAGGCACCCCTCCACTTT.

V gene TRBV5-1 combines with J gene TRBJ2-3; tentative D call: TRBD2 (5 bases). The V gene's germline CDR1 is SGHRS and CDR2 YFSETQ. The V and J ends lost 4 bases and 7 bases respectively, with 19 bases between them. CDR3 length: 15 amino acids. As DNA, the CDR3 is TGCGCCAGCAGCGCAGGAGATTCGGGGTTGTATACGCAGTATTTT. This encodes CASSAGDSGLYTQYF.

V gene TRBV5-4 combines with J gene TRBJ1-5, with D perhaps matching TRBD1 (5 bases). Trimming cost V 5 bases and J 0 bases, with 9 bases left between them. Germline values: CDR1 SGHNT, CDR2 YYREEE (reference sequence). CDR3 length: 14 amino acids. CDR3: CASSPGISNQPQHF. CDR3 nucleotide sequence: TGTGCCAGCAGTCCAGGGATTAGCAATCAGCCCCAGCATTTT.

The chain links TRBV15 to TRBJ1-3, with TRBD1 as a possible D gene (6 bases). V was shortened by 1 base and J by 3 bases, with 13 bases between the two germline ends. Germline CDR1 LNHNV, CDR2 YYDKDF (reference sequence). This CDR3 is 16 amino acids long. The CDR3 DNA reads TGTGCCACCAGCAGAGTCGCAGGGGCTTATGGAAACACCATATATTTT. As protein: CATSRVAGAYGNTIYF.

This chain joins TRBV4-3 and TRBJ2-1, with 14 nucleotides matching TRBD2. Germline assignment: CDR1 LGHNA and CDR2 YSLEER. The CDR3 covers 18 residues. Trimming cost V 0 bases and J 9 bases; bases outside gene matches: 10. The CDR3 DNA is TGCGCCAGCAGCCAAGATCCCCGACTAGCGGGAGGGCCGTGTGAGCAGTTCTTC. As protein: CASSQDPRLAGGPCEQFF.

The chain links TRBV18 to TRBJ1-5, with 7 bases fitting TRBD1. Trimming removed 5 bases from V and 4 bases from J; junction bases left unmatched: 5. The CDR3 runs to 14 residues. The germline CDR1 and CDR2 sequences are KGHSH and LQKENI. The CDR3 region has the DNA TGTGCCAGCTCAAGGACAGGCTCTAATCAGCCCCAGCATTTT. Protein product: CASSRTGSNQPQHF.

The chain uses TRBV28 and TRBJ2-1, with 8 bases lining up with TRBD2. The CDR3 covers 14 residues. The germline V gene has CDR1 MDHEN and CDR2 SYDVKM. V lost 6 bases and J lost 5; bases outside the gene matches: 6. This CDR3 reads CASRNLAGNNEQFF. Here the CDR3 DNA reads TGTGCCAGCAGAAACTTAGCGGGAAACAATGAGCAGTTCTTC.

The J gene is TRBJ1-5, the V gene TRBV6-1, with D perhaps TRBD1 (5 bases). The CDR3 length is 16 residues. V was shortened by 3 bases and J by 4 bases, with 16 bases between the two germline ends. Germline V lookup: CDR1 MNHNS, CDR2 SASEGT. Here the CDR3 DNA reads TGTGCCAGCAGTGATCTGGGACTTAGGGTAAATCAGCCCCAGCATTTT. Translating it yields CASSDLGLRVNQPQHF.